The 10 T cell receptor beta chains reported below all come from one sample, sequenced in a study of Ad26.COV2.S vaccination and SARS-CoV-2 variants. TCRdb keeps only in-frame clones here, not all; method: immunoSEQ multiplex PCR. Of hundreds of thousands of clones listed, roughly 89% are singletons. The treatment was: about 20 received Ad26.COV2.S at low or high dose, single or two shots; roughly five received placebo; per-sample allocation not given. After the first vaccine or placebo injection, samples were drawn on day 63. The sequencing here drew on peripheral blood, taken in a trial of Ad26.COV2.S vaccine versus placebo. All receptors come from a person between 18 and 65 years old who received the Ad26.COV2.S COVID-19 vaccine or a placebo.

The chain is built from TRBV9 and TRBJ2-1, with 12 bases lining up with TRBD2. V was clipped by 4 bases and J by 8 bases; unmatched bases: 10. Germline values: CDR1 SGDLS, CDR2 YYNGEE. The CDR3 totals 16 residues. The CDR3 region is CASSPMTSGSLHEQFF. The CDR3 coding sequence is TGTGCCAGCAGCCCCATGACTAGCGGGAGCCTCCATGAGCAGTTCTTC.

The rearrangement uses TRBV5-1 and TRBJ2-7; the D is unclear. CDR1 SGHRS and CDR2 YFSETQ come from the germline V gene. V lost 5 bases to trimming and J lost 3 bases, with 12 bases between them. CDR3 size: 13 residues. CDR3 sequence reads: CASSSFGVYEQYF. CDR3 in DNA: TGCGCCAGCAGTTCTTTTGGGGTCTACGAGCAGTACTTC.

This chain links TRBV19 with TRBJ1-2; D not certain. CDR3 length equals 13 residues. In germline, CDR1 is LNHDA, CDR2 SQIVND (reference sequence). The V gene lost 2 bases and the J gene lost 4 bases, with 8 bases spanning the gap. CDR3 sequence (DNA): TGTGCCAGTAGTATAATAAACAGCTATGGCTACACCTTC. It codes for CASSIINSYGYTF.

The rearrangement uses TRBV5-1 and TRBJ2-7; TRBD1 might be the D (6 bases). Trimming removed 2 bases at V and 5 bases at J, with 11 bases between. Germline lookup yields CDR1 SGHRS and CDR2 YFSETQ. This CDR3 has 13 amino acids. Here the CDR3 reads CASSFRGMDEQYF. As DNA, the CDR3 is TGCGCCAGCAGCTTCAGGGGCATGGACGAGCAGTACTTC.

This chain connects TRBV7-2 to TRBJ1-2; D is uncertain. The CDR3 covers 13 residues. Germline loops: CDR1 SGHTA, CDR2 FQGNSA. The V gene lost 1 base and the J gene lost 6 bases, with 9 bases spanning the gap. The DNA for the CDR3 is TGTGCCAGCAGCTTAGTCACGGGGAATGGCTACACCTTC. Its protein is CASSLVTGNGYTF.

The rearrangement joins TRBV5-6 to TRBJ2-5; no clear D. There are 14 residues in the CDR3. Germline assignment: CDR1 SGHDT and CDR2 YYEEEE. V was clipped by 3 bases and J by 3 bases, with 12 bases between them. The CDR3: CASSSPLEEETQYF. In DNA form, the CDR3 reads TGTGCCAGCAGCTCCCCCCTGGAAGAAGAGACCCAGTACTTC.

The chain uses TRBV4-2 and TRBJ1-6, with D maybe TRBD1 (6 bases). The CDR3 loop spans 15 amino acids. Germline-derived CDR1 and CDR2 are LGHNA and YNFKEQ. Trimming took 0 bases from V and 9 from J, leaving 12 bases between them. As DNA, the CDR3 is TGTGCCAGCAGCCAAGATGAAGGCAGGGGTTCACCCCTCCACTTT. Translation gives CASSQDEGRGSPLHF.

The V and J genes are TRBV28 and TRBJ2-2; D not certain. The CDR3 has 14 residues. V was trimmed by 4 bases and J by 4 bases, leaving 10 bases between them. Germline CDR1 is MDHEN and CDR2 is SYDVKM. The CDR3 sequence: CASSWKLITGELFF. The DNA of the CDR3 is TGTGCCAGCAGTTGGAAACTAATCACCGGGGAGCTGTTTTTT.

Only a few counts were recorded for this clone. The chain couples TRBV21-1 to TRBJ2-7. TRBV21-1 constitutes a pseudogene. The CDR3 has 15 amino acids. The CDR3 loop reads CASSKISAELYEQYV. In DNA, the CDR3 is TGTGCCAGCAGCAAGATAAGTGCCGAATTATACGAGCAGTACGTC.

The rearrangement joins TRBV30 to TRBJ1-6; no clear D gene. This CDR3 region has 17 residues. Germline V gene sequence: CDR1 GTSNPN, CDR2 SVGIG (reference sequence). V lost 4 bases, J lost 4 bases, and 20 bases lay in between. The CDR3: CAWTTQWNVGYNSPLHF. Written as DNA, the CDR3 is TGTGCCTGGACCACGCAATGGAATGTGGGTTATAATTCACCCCTCCACTTT.